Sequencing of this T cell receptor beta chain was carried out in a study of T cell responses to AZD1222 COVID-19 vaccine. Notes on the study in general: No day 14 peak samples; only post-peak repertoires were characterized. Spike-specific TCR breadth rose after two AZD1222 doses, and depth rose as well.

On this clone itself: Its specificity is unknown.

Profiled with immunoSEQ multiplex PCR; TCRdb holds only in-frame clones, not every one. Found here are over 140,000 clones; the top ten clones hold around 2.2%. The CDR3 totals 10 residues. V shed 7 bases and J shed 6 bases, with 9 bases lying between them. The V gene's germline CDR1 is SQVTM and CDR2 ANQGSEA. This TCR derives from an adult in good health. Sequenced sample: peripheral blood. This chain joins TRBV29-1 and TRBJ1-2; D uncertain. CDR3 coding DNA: TGCAGCGAATTATCGGATGGCTACACCTTC. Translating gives CSELSDGYTF.